Each of the 5 T cell receptor beta chains below was sequenced from the same sample in a study of blood T cell repertoires in COVID-19. The table came from immunoSEQ multiplex PCR; TCRdb's copy has only in-frame clones and leaves some out. The data contain hundreds of thousands of clones, 86% of them singletons. Sequencing was performed on peripheral blood. The receptors shown here come from a woman in her forties or fifties with acute or convalescent COVID-19.

This clone was detected a few times. The chain recombines TRBV6-2 or TRBV6-3 with TRBJ2-5, with D possibly TRBD1 on 5 matching bases. This CDR3 spans 15 amino acids. Trimming left V 2 bases short and J 2 bases short, with 12 bases between. Germline lookup yields CDR1 MNHEY and CDR2 SVGEGT. The CDR3 sequence: CASSYPQGGQETQYF. The CDR3 coding sequence is TGTGCCAGCAGTTACCCTCAGGGTGGACAAGAGACCCAGTACTTC.

This clone was detected a few times. This chain uses TRBV3-1 (or the pseudogene TRBV3-2) with TRBJ1-5, with a possible D match to TRBD1 (6 bases). Deletions cut 1 base from V and 6 bases from J, with 16 bases between. The germline V gene encodes CDR1 LGHDT and CDR2 YNNKEL (reference sequence). This CDR3 comprises 16 residues. CDR3 sequence (DNA): TGTGCCAGCAGCCAAGGGGGGGCGGGAGAGCGTCAGCCCCAGCATTTT. This gives the protein CASSQGGAGERQPQHF.

This chain links TRBV2 with TRBJ1-2; D is unclear. Trimming left V 6 bases short and J 4 bases short, with 15 bases between. The CDR3 length is 14 residues. Germline-derived CDR1 and CDR2 are SNHLY and FYNNEI. CDR3 loop: CASRPPTSFYGYTF. The CDR3 nucleotides are TGTGCCAGCAGGCCACCAACTTCCTTCTATGGCTACACCTTC.

This chain's CDR3 is CASSSERLALSSYNEQFF. The CDR3 DNA sequence: TGTGCCAGCAGCTCGGAAAGACTAGCGCTTAGCTCCTACAATGAGCAGTTCTTC. The V gene is TRBV7-2, the J gene TRBJ2-1; TRBD2 matches at 8 bases. This CDR3 region has 18 residues. Germline V lookup: CDR1 SGHTA, CDR2 FQGNSA. Trimming cost V 4 bases and J 0 bases; bases outside gene matches: 11.

The rearrangement uses TRBV5-1 and TRBJ1-1; 7 bases line up with TRBD1. The CDR3 runs to 13 residues. V gave up 4 bases and J gave up 7 bases; unmatched junction bases: 7. Germline CDR1 and CDR2: SGHRS and YFSETQ. The CDR3 sequence: CASSVTGIGEAFF. CDR3 bases: TGCGCCAGCAGCGTGACAGGGATCGGTGAAGCTTTCTTT.